Following are 27 T cell receptor beta chains from one sample sequenced in a study of tumor and adjacent non-tumor tissue in lung cancer. The template was RNA from unsorted bulk tissue. A modified ARM-PCR protocol with three rounds of nested PCR amplified TCRbeta. TCRdb itself ran the multiplex PCR reads through MiXCR, one entry per CDR3 protein. The repertoire holds approximately 70,000 distinct CDR3 sequences, around three quarters seen once, with 28% in the top ten. The sample was lung tumor tissue. The receptors shown here come from a man between 60 and 75 years old with non-small cell lung cancer.

Details on this clonotype: This may be a read error: a much more frequent sequence differs by one nucleotide. Without the conserved terminal phenylalanine or tryptophan, this CDR3 likely stems from a read error. The chain recombines TRBV5-6 with TRBJ2-2; D is perhaps TRBD1 or TRBD2 (5 bases each). V was pared by 2 bases and J by 5 bases, with 13 bases between. Germline loops: CDR1 SGHDT, CDR2 YYEEEE. The CDR3 extends over 15 amino acids. Here the CDR3 DNA reads TGTGCCAGCAGCTTCAGAGGGGTGATAACCGGGGAGCTGTTTTAT. As protein: CASSFRGVITGELFY.

Turning to this clonotype: No conserved phenylalanine or tryptophan is present at the end of the CDR3, so a read error is the likely explanation. The rearrangement links TRBV28 to TRBJ1-6, with D uncertain. The V gene lost 3 bases and the J gene lost 10 bases, with 16 bases spanning the gap. This CDR3 is 15 amino acids long. CDR1 and CDR2 from the germline V gene are MDHEN and SYDVKM. The CDR3 nucleotides read TGTGCCAGCAGTTTTGGGGATCTTGGCGGGTCACCCCTCCACTAT. Its translation is CASSFGDLGGSPLHY.

This sequence joins TRBV29-1 and TRBJ2-4; no clear D. Trimming stripped 6 bases from V and 1 base from J, with 13 bases between. CDR1 is SQVTM, CDR2 ANQGSEA, per germline. The CDR3 consists of 14 residues. CDR3 nucleotide sequence: TGCAGCGTCTCGGTAGGGCATGCCAAAAACATTCAGTACTTC. Protein product: CSVSVGHAKNIQYF.

This chain links TRBV29-1 with TRBJ2-7, with D hard to call. Per germline, CDR1 SQVTM and CDR2 ANQGSEA. The CDR3 is made up of 13 amino acids. V was pared by 6 bases and J by 1 base, with 13 bases between. The CDR3 sequence: CSVPRKGSYEQYF. CDR3 coding DNA: TGCAGCGTCCCCCGCAAGGGTTCCTACGAGCAGTACTTC.

This clonotype came up once. The chain recombines TRBV20-1 with TRBJ1-2; 7 bases agree with TRBD1. Germline V gives CDR1 DFQATT, CDR2 SNEGSKA (reference sequence). The CDR3 extends over 13 amino acids. The CDR3 coding sequence is TGCATTCCTAGAGATGGGACAGTGTATGGCTACACCTTC. Its protein product is CIPRDGTVYGYTF.

This clonotype was recorded a few times. The CDR3 carries no conserved terminal phenylalanine or tryptophan, so it likely arises from a read error. The chain has TRBV5-5 and TRBJ2-2, with a possible D match to TRBD1 (6 bases). Germline CDR1 and CDR2: SGHKS and YYEKEE (reference sequence). Trimming cost V 3 bases and J 2 bases, with 17 bases left between them. This CDR3 comprises 17 residues. Here the CDR3 DNA reads TGTGCCAGCAGCTACGAAAATGCACAGGGAAACACCGGGGAGCTGTTTCTT. It codes for CASSYENAQGNTGELFL.

A remark on this clonotype: One end of the junction is discordant with germline, which a read error may explain. The V gene is TRBV20-1, the J gene TRBJ1-2; 7 positions agree with TRBD1. This CDR3 is built from 13 residues. Germline V gene sequence: CDR1 DFQATT, CDR2 SNEGSKA (reference sequence). In nucleotides, the CDR3 is TGCAGTGCTAGAACAGGGGCTGACTATGACTACACATTC. Translation: CSARTGADYDYTF.

This clonotype was observed at least ten times. The gene calls are TRBV12-3 or TRBV12-4 and TRBJ1-5, with a weak D call TRBD1 (5 bases). Trimming stripped 4 bases from V and 2 bases from J, with 9 bases between. The CDR3 has 14 residues. The CDR3 here is CASSYMGGNQPQHF. The DNA of the CDR3 is TGTGCCAGCAGTTACATGGGGGGCAATCAGCCCCAGCATTTT.

This clonotype counts as medium-sized. V gene TRBV6-1 combines with J gene TRBJ2-7; TRBD1 agrees at 7 bases. After removal of 5 bases from V and 6 bases from J, the junction contained 1 base not matched to a gene. CDR1 is MNHNS, CDR2 SASEGT, per germline. The CDR3 runs 11 residues. The DNA for the CDR3 is TGTGCCAGCAGTAGGACAGGCGAGCAGTACTTC. It specifies CASSRTGEQYF.

Of note for this clonotype: Possible read error: a much larger clone is one base away. The chain is built from TRBV5-4 and TRBJ2-3; D is uncertain. The germline CDR1 and CDR2 sequences are SGHNT and YYREEE (reference sequence). V was shortened by 3 bases and J by 6 bases, with 11 bases between the two germline ends. CDR3 length: 13 residues. The CDR3 sequence is CASSSRPVDTQYF. CDR3 DNA: TGTGCCAGCAGCTCGCGGCCTGTTGATACGCAGTATTTT. Supplemented by reference TRBV5-4 and TRBJ2-3, the full variable domain reads ETGVTQSPTHLIKTRGQQVTLRCSSQSGHNTVSWYQQALGQGPQFIFQYYREEENGRGNFPPRFSGLQFPNYSSELNVNALELDDSALYLCASSSRPVDTQYFGPGTRLTVL.

To note about this clonotype: A junction boundary mismatches the germline segment, possibly from a read error. This chain joins TRBV23-1 and TRBJ2-7; 7 bases align to TRBD1. TRBV23-1 is labeled an ORF, and its function is uncertain. The CDR3 consists of 14 residues. The CDR3 protein is CTSSQWTGGYEQYF. The CDR3 bases are TGCACCAGCAGTCAGTGGACAGGAGGCTACGAGCAGTATTTC.

This clonotype was observed a few times. The rearrangement joins TRBV20-1 to TRBJ2-3; no reliable D call. The V gene lost 7 bases and the J gene lost 1 base, with 12 bases spanning the gap. Germline CDR1 and CDR2: DFQATT and SNEGSKA (reference sequence). This CDR3 region has 13 residues. For the CDR3, the DNA is TGCAGTGATGAACGAACAGGCACAGATACGCAGTATTTT. Translation: CSDERTGTDTQYF.

Regarding this clonotype: Germline is not matched at one junction end, which may reflect a read error. The rearrangement links TRBV2 to TRBJ2-3, with a weak D call TRBD1 (6 bases). The CDR3 is 14 amino acids. Germline CDR1 SNHLY, CDR2 FYNNEI. CDR3 DNA sequence: TGTGCCAGTAGTGTAAGCGCTCGGACAGATAAGCAGTATTTT. It codes for CASSVSARTDKQYF.

In regard to this clonotype: This may be a read error: a much more frequent sequence differs by one nucleotide. The chain employs TRBV28 and TRBJ1-2; no firm D call. This CDR3 spans 13 amino acids. Germline CDR1 is MDHEN and CDR2 is SYDVKM. CDR3 nucleotide sequence: TGTGCCTGCAGATCCGGACGGCTCTATGGCTACACCTTC. Translation: CACRSGRLYGYTF.

As for this clonotype: At one of its ends the junction is not consistent with the germline gene, which may arise from a read error. The chain joins TRBV5-5 to TRBJ2-3; D is unresolved. This CDR3 has 15 amino acids. Germline V gene lookup returns CDR1 SGHKS and CDR2 YYEKEE (reference sequence). The CDR3 here is CASSRWVEWPDTQYF. CDR3 DNA: TGTGCCAGCAGCCGGTGGGTAGAGTGGCCAGATACACAGTATTTT.

Turning to this clonotype: One end of the junction fails to match germline, which may point to a read error. The chain is built from TRBV20-1 and TRBJ2-3, with D perhaps matching TRBD2 (5 bases). From germline, CDR1 is DFQATT and CDR2 SNEGSKA (reference sequence). The CDR3 totals 14 residues. The CDR3 nucleotides read TGCGGTACTAGACCCCGGGTTAACACAGATAAGCAGTATTTT. It encodes CGTRPRVNTDKQYF.

This clonotype was observed once. The V and J genes are TRBV10-1 and TRBJ2-7, with D uncertain. V was pared by 1 base and J by 7 bases, with 8 bases between. Germline CDR1 WNHNN, CDR2 SYGVQD (reference sequence). CDR3 length: 12 residues. CDR3 sequence (DNA): TGCGCCAGCAGTGAGTTGAGAGGTGAGCAGTACTTC. This sequence encodes CASSELRGEQYF.

V gene TRBV29-1 combines with J gene TRBJ2-7; 7 nucleotides line up with TRBD1. The V and J ends lost 0 bases and 2 bases, in that order; junction bases with no gene match: 10. The CDR3 consists of 16 residues. Germline values: CDR1 SQVTM, CDR2 ANQGSEA. CDR3 coding DNA: TGCAGCGTTGAAGAGCCGCACGGGACAGCACCCTACGAGCAGTACTTC. It codes for CSVEEPHGTAPYEQYF.

This clonotype was detected many times. As DNA, the CDR3 is TGTGCCAGCAGCTTGCGAGGTGGCTACACCTTC. Protein: CASSLRGGYTF. The chain carries TRBV5-4 and TRBJ1-2, with D uncertain. V was cut by 1 base and J by 7 bases, with 5 bases left in between. The CDR3 spans 11 residues. Germline assignment: CDR1 SGHNT and CDR2 YYREEE (reference sequence).

For this clonotype: It is likely a read error, because the conserved phenylalanine at the end of the CDR3 is missing. The chain carries TRBV6-1 and TRBJ2-2; 9 nucleotides agree with TRBD2. J gave up 0 bases and V 9 bases, and 11 bases lay outside the gene matches. CDR3 length: 17 amino acids. CDR1 and CDR2 from the germline V gene are MNHNS and SASEGT. CDR3 amino acids: CASSGGGGTTNTGELFL. CDR3 sequence (DNA): TGTGCCAGTAGCGGGGGTGGCGGGACTACGAACACCGGGGAGCTGTTTTTG.

Turning to this clonotype: A read error may account for a junction end that differs from germline. V usage is TRBV20-1 and J usage is TRBJ1-5; D might be TRBD1 (6 bases). This CDR3 contains 16 residues. Per germline, CDR1 DFQATT and CDR2 SNEGSKA (reference sequence). The CDR3 DNA is TGCAGTGCTACTTCACAGGGTGCTCTTAGCAATCAACCCCAGCATTTT. Translation: CSATSQGALSNQPQHF.

This clonotype appeared a single time. The junction and the germline gene differ at one end; a read error may be behind it. The V gene is TRBV20-1, the J gene TRBJ2-5, with TRBD2 as a possible D gene (6 bases). The germline CDR1 and CDR2 sequences are DFQATT and SNEGSKA (reference sequence). The CDR3 length is 13 residues. The CDR3 DNA reads TGCAGTACTAGCAAGGAAGCCTCGGGGAACCAGTACTTC. Its translation: CSTSKEASGNQYF.

By proportion, this clonotype is medium-sized. The chain couples TRBV20-1 to TRBJ1-3; D is undetermined. The V gene lost 5 bases and the J gene lost 2 bases, with 13 bases spanning the gap. The CDR3 loop spans 14 amino acids. Germline V gene lookup returns CDR1 DFQATT and CDR2 SNEGSKA (reference sequence). The CDR3 coding sequence is TGCAGTGCTTCCCGCCAGGACGCTGGAAACACCATATATTTT. Encoded protein: CSASRQDAGNTIYF.

This clonotype was recorded many times. The chain is built from TRBV28 and TRBJ1-4; D ambiguous. Germline CDR1 is MDHEN and CDR2 is SYDVKM. CDR3 size: 13 residues. With 10 bases removed from V and 3 bases from J, the gap between germline ends came to 12 bases. The CDR3 bases are TGTGCCACTAACCCAGCACCTAATGAAAAACTGTTTTTT. It is translated as CATNPAPNEKLFF. The entire variable domain, with the rest obtained from reference TRBV28 and TRBJ1-4, is as follows: DVKVTQSSRYLVKRTGEKVFLECVQDMDHENMFWYRQDPGLGLRLIYFSYDVKMKEKGDIPEGYSVSREKKERFSLILESASTNQTSMYLCATNPAPNEKLFFGSGTQLSVL.

Note on this clonotype: The CDR3 end shows no conserved phenylalanine or tryptophan, and so a read error is likely. This chain connects TRBV10-1 to TRBJ2-6; 7 bases are shared with TRBD1. This CDR3 has 16 amino acids. The germline V gene has CDR1 WNHNN and CDR2 SYGVQD (reference sequence). This chain's CDR3 is CASSPGQSGGANVLTI. CDR3 coding DNA: TGTGCCAGCAGTCCGGGACAGTCAGGTGGGGCCAATGTCCTGACTATC.

Points on this clonotype: Because the CDR3 is missing its conserved closing phenylalanine or tryptophan, this is likely a read error. J is TRBJ2-5 and V is TRBV10-3; 9 bases are shared with TRBD2. The CDR3 has 13 residues. Unmatched junction bases numbered 6, after V lost 10 bases and J lost 3 bases. Germline V gene sequence: CDR1 ENHRY, CDR2 SYGVKD. The CDR3, as DNA: TGTGCCACCGGGACTAGCCCTGAAGAGACCCAGTACATC. It is translated as CATGTSPEETQYI.

The chain links TRBV28 to TRBJ2-2; 8 nucleotides match TRBD2. Germline V gene lookup returns CDR1 MDHEN and CDR2 SYDVKM. The CDR3 has 21 amino acids. Unmatched junction bases numbered 24, after V lost 4 bases and J lost 5 bases. The CDR3 nucleotides read TGTGCCAGCAGTTCCCCGACAGCCTCAGGAGGTACTAGCGGACAAACCGGGGAGCTGTTTTTT. Its protein is CASSSPTASGGTSGQTGELFF. Supplemented by reference TRBV28 and TRBJ2-2, the full variable domain reads DVKVTQSSRYLVKRTGEKVFLECVQDMDHENMFWYRQDPGLGLRLIYFSYDVKMKEKGDIPEGYSVSREKKERFSLILESASTNQTSMYLCASSSPTASGGTSGQTGELFFGEGSRLTVL.